This T cell receptor beta chain stems from a study of T-cell memory formation after mild COVID-19. V gave up 6 bases and J gave up 1 base, with 19 bases separating them. The CDR3 spans 16 residues. Germline V gene sequence: CDR1 SEHNR, CDR2 FQNEAQ (reference sequence). TCRdb used MiXCR to reprocess the 5' RACE reads, holding one entry per CDR3 protein. This sample yields 390,000 or so distinct CDR3 sequences, of which 15% to 20% are seen a single time; roughly 21% belongs to the top ten. This clonotype was detected a few times. The rearrangement joins TRBV7-9 to TRBJ2-7; D may match TRBD1 or TRBD2 (5 bases each). Sequenced sample: PBMCs or a T cell subset sorted from them (not recorded which). The TCR comes from a young man who had mild COVID-19 (a few samples of this study predate the infection). Cell type and time point are not known. The CDR3 DNA is TGTGCCAGCAGAAACTACCGGGACCCCAGGTCCTACGAGCAGTACGTC. It translates to CASRNYRDPRSYEQYV.